This is a list of T cell receptor beta chains from one sample in a study of beta chain features in type 1 diabetes. Generated by immunoSEQ multiplex PCR, the TCRdb table keeps only in-frame clones and is missing some. The table shows approximately 150,000 clones, with about 13% occurring only once. Sequenced material: central memory CD4+ T cells from blood. These receptors all stem from a man aged 18 to 29 with type 1 diabetes. The CDR3 runs from the conserved cysteine through the conserved F or W. Each record gives: V gene, D gene, clone size, J gene, CDR3 protein, CDR3 DNA. The D gene is left open where the match is weak. The listing skips clone size in some rows; elsewhere it reads once, few, many or a size class.

V: TRBV5-6; D: NA; size: few; J: TRBJ1-6; CDR3: CASSLRGPANSPLHF; DNA: TGTGCCAGCAGCTTGAGGGGACCTGCAAATTCACCCCTCCACTTT
V: TRBV7-6; D: TRBD1; size: NA; J: TRBJ1-4; CDR3: CASSFGQGSEKLFF; DNA: TGTGCCAGCAGCTTTGGACAGGGGAGCGAAAAACTGTTTTTT
V: TRBV6-1; D: NA; size: NA; J: TRBJ1-1; CDR3: CASSGGHTLNTEAFF; DNA: TGTGCCAGCAGTGGGGGGCACACGCTGAACACTGAAGCTTTCTTT
V: TRBV30; D: NA; size: NA; J: TRBJ1-1; CDR3: CAWSVQRTEAFF; DNA: TGTGCCTGGAGTGTACAGAGGACTGAAGCTTTCTTT
V: TRBV6-5; D: NA; size: NA; J: TRBJ1-2; CDR3: CASSDSYGYTF; DNA: TGTGCCAGCAGTGACAGCTATGGCTACACCTTC
V: TRBV7-2; D: TRBD1; size: NA; J: TRBJ1-2; CDR3: CASSLDRVSYGYTF; DNA: TGTGCCAGCAGCTTGGACAGGGTCTCCTATGGCTACACCTTC
V: TRBV5-1; D: TRBD1; size: few; J: TRBJ2-7; CDR3: CASRTGTDTTYEQYF; DNA: TGCGCCAGCAGAACAGGGACAGACACAACTTACGAGCAGTACTTC
V: TRBV5-5; D: TRBD2; size: NA; J: TRBJ2-3; CDR3: CASSSRDYSTDTQYF; DNA: TGTGCCAGCAGCTCCCGGGACTACTCCACAGATACGCAGTATTTT
V: TRBV7-2; D: NA; size: many; J: TRBJ2-3; CDR3: CASNQGIDTQYF; DNA: TGTGCCAGCAACCAGGGGATAGATACGCAGTATTTT
V: TRBV10-1; D: NA; size: few; J: TRBJ2-1; CDR3: CASSESFYEQFF; DNA: TGCGCCAGCAGTGAGTCGTTTTATGAGCAGTTCTTC
V: TRBV19; D: NA; size: few; J: TRBJ2-5; CDR3: CASSIGTYQETQYF; DNA: TGTGCCAGTAGTATCGGCACCTACCAAGAGACCCAGTACTTC
V: TRBV29-1; D: NA; size: many; J: TRBJ1-2; CDR3: CSVPRANYGYTF; DNA: TGCAGCGTCCCCCGGGCCAACTATGGCTACACCTTC
V: TRBV18; D: TRBD1; size: few; J: TRBJ2-1; CDR3: CASSPGQGGYNEQFF; DNA: TGTGCCAGCTCCCCCGGACAGGGCGGCTACAATGAGCAGTTCTTC
V: TRBV7-2; D: NA; size: few; J: TRBJ1-2; CDR3: CASSRETNYGYTF; DNA: TGTGCCAGCAGCCGAGAGACTAACTATGGCTACACCTTC
V: TRBV11-3; D: NA; size: NA; J: TRBJ2-5; CDR3: CASSLQPEETQYF; DNA: TGTGCCAGCAGCTTACAGCCGGAGGAGACCCAGTACTTC
V: TRBV5-1; D: NA; size: few; J: TRBJ2-5; CDR3: CASSLGRGAETQYF; DNA: TGCGCCAGCAGCTTGGGCAGGGGAGCGGAGACCCAGTACTTC
V: TRBV6-5; D: TRBD2; size: NA; J: TRBJ2-7; CDR3: CASAKGTTDYEQYF; DNA: TGTGCCAGCGCCAAGGGGACTACCGACTACGAGCAGTACTTC
V: TRBV19; D: NA; size: few; J: TRBJ2-7; CDR3: CASPIFEGVSREQYF; DNA: TGTGCCAGTCCTATTTTCGAAGGGGTTTCGCGCGAGCAGTACTTC
V: TRBV18; D: NA; size: few; J: TRBJ2-3; CDR3: CASVGGSTDTQYF; DNA: TGTGCCAGCGTCGGCGGGAGCACAGATACGCAGTATTTT
V: TRBV6-6; D: NA; size: NA; J: TRBJ1-1; CDR3: CASSYPPGPKTEAFF; DNA: TGTGCCAGCAGTTACCCCCCAGGGCCAAAGACTGAAGCTTTCTTT
V: TRBV27; D: TRBD1; size: NA; J: TRBJ2-7; CDR3: CASSSDAGQGAYEQYF; DNA: TGTGCCAGCAGCTCGGATGCGGGACAGGGGGCATACGAGCAGTACTTC
V: TRBV5-6; D: NA; size: few; J: TRBJ2-5; CDR3: CASNPSFLGGRETQYF; DNA: TGTGCCAGCAACCCTTCGTTTTTGGGGGGCCGTGAGACCCAGTACTTC
V: TRBV19; D: TRBD2; size: NA; J: TRBJ2-1; CDR3: CASRRTSGGYNEQFF; DNA: TGTGCCAGTAGGCGGACTAGCGGGGGATACAATGAGCAGTTCTTC
V: TRBV6-6; D: NA; size: NA; J: TRBJ2-1; CDR3: CASSYSIRNEQFF; DNA: TGTGCCAGCAGTTACTCCATCCGGAATGAGCAGTTCTTC
V: TRBV9; D: NA; size: few; J: TRBJ2-7; CDR3: CASSVGDSSSYEQYF; DNA: TGTGCCAGCAGCGTCGGCGATTCAAGCTCCTACGAGCAGTACTTC
V: TRBV29-1; D: TRBD2; size: NA; J: TRBJ2-7; CDR3: CSVGQGTSGGEQYF; DNA: TGCAGCGTCGGCCAGGGGACTAGCGGAGGCGAGCAGTACTTC
V: TRBV27; D: NA; size: NA; J: TRBJ2-5; CDR3: CASSLGGVEVAAQYF; DNA: TGTGCCAGCAGTTTAGGGGGAGTTGAGGTTGCGGCCCAGTACTTC
V: TRBV5-8; D: TRBD2; size: few; J: TRBJ2-5; CDR3: CASSLGGTREETQYF; DNA: TGTGCCAGCAGCTTGGGAGGGACTAGAGAAGAGACCCAGTACTTC
V: TRBV7-9; D: NA; size: few; J: TRBJ2-7; CDR3: CASSQTDGYEQYF; DNA: TGTGCCAGCAGCCAAACTGACGGCTACGAGCAGTACTTC
V: TRBV30; D: NA; size: few; J: TRBJ1-4; CDR3: CAWSVPLGEKLFF; DNA: TGTGCCTGGAGTGTACCCTTAGGGGAAAAACTGTTTTTT
V: TRBV30; D: TRBD2; size: few; J: TRBJ2-4; CDR3: CAYSGGAKNIQYF; DNA: TGTGCTTATAGCGGGGGAGCCAAAAACATTCAGTACTTC
V: TRBV10-1; D: TRBD1; size: few; J: TRBJ2-2; CDR3: CASSESRQGANTGELFF; DNA: TGCGCCAGCAGTGAGTCGAGACAGGGGGCGAACACCGGGGAGCTGTTTTTT
V: TRBV4-1; D: NA; size: few; J: TRBJ1-5; CDR3: CASSQGRVGQPQHF; DNA: TGCGCCAGCAGCCAAGGGAGGGTAGGGCAGCCCCAGCATTTT
V: TRBV10-3; D: NA; size: NA; J: TRBJ2-3; CDR3: CAISDALSTDTQYF; DNA: TGTGCCATCAGTGACGCCCTTAGCACAGATACGCAGTATTTT
V: TRBV27; D: NA; size: NA; J: TRBJ2-2; CDR3: CASSPFGTGELFF; DNA: TGTGCCAGCAGTCCGTTCGGTACCGGGGAGCTGTTTTTT
V: TRBV28; D: NA; size: few; J: TRBJ2-5; CDR3: CASSRAQTQYF; DNA: TGTGCCAGTTCAAGGGCACAGACCCAGTACTTC
V: TRBV4-1; D: TRBD1; size: NA; J: TRBJ1-2; CDR3: CASSQEVRQGALSNYGYTF; DNA: TGCGCCAGCAGCCAAGAGGTTAGACAGGGCGCCTTATCTAACTATGGCTACACCTTC
V: TRBV5-1; D: TRBD2; size: NA; J: TRBJ2-1; CDR3: CASSSLTSGGYNEQFF; DNA: TGCGCCAGCAGCTCACTAACTAGCGGGGGTTACAATGAGCAGTTCTTC
V: TRBV5-1; D: NA; size: NA; J: TRBJ2-3; CDR3: CASSDGGTDTQYF; DNA: TGCGCCAGCAGCGACGGCGGAACAGATACGCAGTATTTT
V: TRBV4-2; D: NA; size: few; J: TRBJ2-3; CDR3: CASSQVTGATDTQYF; DNA: TGTGCCAGCAGCCAAGTGACGGGGGCGACAGATACGCAGTATTTT
V: TRBV5-1; D: NA; size: many; J: TRBJ2-6; CDR3: CASSEVGSGANVLTF; DNA: TGCGCCAGCAGTGAAGTAGGCTCTGGGGCCAACGTCCTGACTTTC
V: TRBV6-5; D: NA; size: NA; J: TRBJ2-3; CDR3: CASSSPGGATDTQYF; DNA: TGTGCCAGCAGTTCACCAGGGGGGGCCACAGATACGCAGTATTTT
V: TRBV5-1; D: NA; size: NA; J: TRBJ1-5; CDR3: CASSLEGRWPQHF; DNA: TGCGCCAGCAGCTTGGAAGGGAGATGGCCCCAGCATTTT
V: TRBV20-1; D: NA; size: few; J: TRBJ2-3; CDR3: CSARGGDTQYF; DNA: TGCAGTGCTAGAGGGGGGGATACGCAGTATTTT
V: TRBV28; D: TRBD1; size: NA; J: TRBJ1-6; CDR3: CAGRQGTSSYNSPLHF; DNA: TGTGCCGGAAGACAGGGGACTAGCTCCTATAATTCACCCCTCCACTTT
V: TRBV28; D: NA; size: few; J: TRBJ1-1; CDR3: CASRPSKGAGTTEAFF; DNA: TGTGCCAGCAGACCAAGCAAGGGAGCGGGGACCACTGAAGCTTTCTTT